The 23 T cell receptor beta chains presented below share a single source sample, sequenced in a study of cytomegalovirus exposure and HLA in healthy donors. This PCR relied on a set of 60 Vbeta primers and 13 Jbeta primers. Repertoires were generated with immunoSEQ multiplex PCR, while TCRdb's copy carries only in-frame clones and drops some. The sample has 150,000 or so clones, almost 85% seen once; the top ten hold 0.35% to 0.4%. The material sequenced was PBMCs. The receptor set was obtained from a boy under 10 years old in good health and CMV-seronegative.

CDR3 DNA: TGTGCCAGCAGCCCAAGGGTTGGGCTAGCGGGAGTCAATGAGCAGTTCTTC. The encoded protein is CASSPRVGLAGVNEQFF. This chain connects TRBV7-9 to TRBJ2-1; TRBD2 matches at 10 bases. CDR1 is SEHNR and CDR2 is FQNEAQ in the germline V gene (reference sequence). This CDR3 comprises 17 residues. The V and J ends lost 5 bases and 6 bases, in that order; junction bases with no gene match: 13.

J is TRBJ1-2 and V is TRBV15, with D uncertain. V gave up 9 bases and J gave up 4 bases, with 15 bases separating them. The CDR3 extends over 13 amino acids. The germline V gene encodes CDR1 LNHNV and CDR2 YYDKDF (reference sequence). The CDR3 reads CATTLDGVYGYTF. The CDR3 nucleotides read TGTGCCACAACTCTAGACGGTGTCTATGGCTACACCTTC.

This clone has just one count. This chain joins TRBV27 and TRBJ1-4; TRBD1 might be the D (5 bases). Trimming left V 4 bases short and J 8 bases short, with 14 bases between. From germline, CDR1 is MNHEY and CDR2 SMNVEV (reference sequence). The CDR3 has 14 residues. The chain's CDR3 is CASSSSGGWEKLFF. CDR3 coding DNA: TGTGCCAGCAGTTCCTCGGGGGGATGGGAAAAACTGTTTTTT.

The chain uses TRBV6-1 and TRBJ2-7, with a possible D match to TRBD1 (6 bases). With 3 bases removed from V and 2 bases from J, the gap between germline ends came to 11 bases. The germline V gene has CDR1 MNHNS and CDR2 SASEGT. The CDR3 sequence is 14 residues long. The CDR3 region is CASSEAGDPYEQYF. The DNA for the CDR3 is TGTGCCAGCAGTGAGGCAGGGGACCCCTACGAGCAGTACTTC.

The chain carries TRBV5-6 and TRBJ1-5; TRBD1 matches at 11 bases. Germline trimming cut 5 bases from V and 6 bases from J; bases unmatched to any gene: 4. CDR1 is SGHDT, CDR2 YYEEEE, per germline. There are 14 residues in the CDR3. CDR3 in DNA: TGTGCCAGCAGGAGAGGGACAGGGGGTCAGCCCCAGCATTTT. This codes for CASRRGTGGQPQHF.

This clone was found a few times. The chain links TRBV5-1 to TRBJ2-3; 7 bases are shared with TRBD2. The CDR3 has 16 amino acids. CDR1 SGHRS and CDR2 YFSETQ come from the germline V gene. The V and J ends lost 5 bases and 2 bases, in that order; junction bases with no gene match: 11. The CDR3 DNA reads TGCGCCAGCAGGCCAATCCCGCGGGGGACCACAGATACGCAGTATTTT. It yields the protein CASRPIPRGTTDTQYF.

As DNA, the CDR3 is TGTGCCACCCTATCTCCGAATACGCAGTATTTT. Translation gives CATLSPNTQYF. The V gene is TRBV27, the J gene TRBJ2-3, with D uncertain. V was trimmed by 10 bases and J by 7 bases, leaving 12 bases between them. The germline V gene has CDR1 MNHEY and CDR2 SMNVEV (reference sequence). CDR3 size: 11 residues.

As DNA, the CDR3 is TGTGCCAGCAGCTTATTAAAGGCAGGGGGTGACTATGGCTACACCTTC. Protein product: CASSLLKAGGDYGYTF. This rearrangement joins TRBV7-9 to TRBJ1-2, with 7 bases lining up with TRBD1. Germline CDR1 is SEHNR and CDR2 is FQNEAQ (reference sequence). Losses at the gene ends were 2 bases for V and 3 bases for J; bases not matched to a gene: 9. This CDR3 has 16 residues. Looking up the rest from reference TRBV7-9 and TRBJ1-2 gives the full variable domain: DTGVSQNPRHKITKRGQNVTFRCDPISEHNRLYWYRQTLGQGPEFLTYFQNEAQLEKSRLLSDRFSAERPKGSFSTLEIQRTEQGDSAMYLCASSLLKAGGDYGYTFGSGTRLTVV.

The chain couples TRBV9 to TRBJ2-3; D ambiguous. Between the trimmed V and J ends, which lost 0 bases and 6 bases, there was a span of 8 bases. CDR1 is SGDLS, CDR2 YYNGEE, per germline. The CDR3 loop spans 13 amino acids. The CDR3 is CASSVGEDDTQYF. The CDR3 DNA reads as TGTGCCAGCAGCGTAGGCGAAGATGATACGCAGTATTTT.

This clone was seen once. The J gene is TRBJ2-7, the V gene TRBV25-1; 7 nucleotides match TRBD1. The length of the CDR3 is 15 residues. J gave up 0 bases and V 4 bases, and 6 bases lay outside the gene matches. Germline V CDR1 and CDR2: MGHDK, SYGVNS. CDR3 in DNA: TGTGCCAGCAGTGCCCGGGACAGCTCCTCCTACGAGCAGTACTTC. It yields the protein CASSARDSSSYEQYF.

The chain carries TRBV29-1 and TRBJ1-1; D gene unclear. The germline V gene encodes CDR1 SQVTM and CDR2 ANQGSEA. V lost 6 bases, J lost 1 base, and 12 bases lay in between. The CDR3 is 13 amino acids. This CDR3 is CSVFVAGNTEAFF. The CDR3 DNA is TGCAGCGTATTCGTGGCGGGGAACACTGAAGCTTTCTTT.

The V and J genes are TRBV7-9 and TRBJ2-7; maybe TRBD1 (6 bases). Per germline, CDR1 SEHNR and CDR2 FQNEAQ (reference sequence). V lost 1 base and J lost 12, with 10 bases in between. The CDR3 covers 11 residues. The CDR3 sequence: CASSLEQGLYF. The CDR3 DNA reads as TGTGCCAGCAGCTTAGAACAGGGTTTGTACTTC.

This chain links TRBV6-5 with TRBJ2-1, with 10 bases that match TRBD1. Germline-derived CDR1 and CDR2 are MNHEY and SVGAGI. The V and J ends lost 0 bases and 4 bases, in that order; junction bases with no gene match: 3. CDR3 length: 16 amino acids. CDR3 amino acids: CASSYSSGQGYNEQFF. CDR3 sequence (DNA): TGTGCCAGCAGTTACTCTTCGGGACAGGGGTACAATGAGCAGTTCTTC.

Only one count was recorded for this clone. The genes are TRBV5-4 and TRBJ1-2, with 7 positions matching TRBD1. CDR3 length: 14 amino acids. Germline CDR1 SGHNT, CDR2 YYREEE (reference sequence). With 6 bases clipped from V and 4 bases from J, the junction kept 9 bases outside the gene matches. CDR3 residues: CASINTGAPYGYTF. The CDR3 DNA reads TGTGCCAGCATCAATACAGGGGCCCCCTATGGCTACACCTTC.

The chain combines TRBV28 with TRBJ2-5, with 9 bases aligning to TRBD2. With V trimmed by 3 bases and J by 3 bases, 2 bases remained unmatched. Germline assignment: CDR1 MDHEN and CDR2 SYDVKM. The CDR3 extends over 14 amino acids. The CDR3 DNA follows: TGTGCCAGCAGTTTTGGCGGGAGGGAAGAGACCCAGTACTTC. As protein: CASSFGGREETQYF.

The chain couples TRBV7-6 to TRBJ1-4; D not resolved. The CDR3 length is 16 residues. V lost 3 bases and J lost 4, with 15 bases in between. Per the germline V gene, CDR1 is SGHVS and CDR2 is FNYEAQ. DNA of the CDR3: TGTGCCAGCAGCTTTAGAACGGGGAGCAATAATGAAAAACTGTTTTTT. Amino acid sequence: CASSFRTGSNNEKLFF.

The chain couples TRBV7-8 to TRBJ2-7; TRBD2 agrees at 11 bases. The CDR3 is 14 residues long. V gave up 4 bases and J gave up 9 bases; unmatched junction bases: 8. Germline lookup yields CDR1 SGHVS and CDR2 FQNEAQ. This CDR3 is CASSSHPGLAVQYF. The CDR3 DNA reads TGTGCCAGCAGCTCGCACCCGGGACTAGCGGTGCAGTACTTC. The full variable domain, rest sourced from reference TRBV7-8 and TRBJ2-7, is GAGVSQSPRYKVAKRGQDVALRCDPISGHVSLFWYQQALGQGPEFLTYFQNEAQLDKSGLPSDRFFAERPEGSVSTLKIQRTQQEDSAVYLCASSSHPGLAVQYFGPGTRLTVT.

This clone showed up just a few times. V is TRBV6-6 and J is TRBJ2-2; D gene uncertain. Per germline, CDR1 MNHNY and CDR2 SVGAGI (reference sequence). V lost 2 bases, J lost 6 bases, and 10 bases lay in between. The CDR3 has 14 residues. CDR3 nucleotide sequence: TGTGCCAGCAGTTACAGGCTAGACCCCGGGGAGCTGTTTTTT. Its translation is CASSYRLDPGELFF.

The sample holds one count of this clone. J is TRBJ2-2 and V is TRBV27; D may be TRBD2 (6 bases). The CDR3 is made up of 16 amino acids. The V end lost 6 bases, the J end lost 3 bases, and 17 bases lay between the germline ends. Germline loops: CDR1 MNHEY, CDR2 SMNVEV (reference sequence). The CDR3 loop is CASSSHGGDHTGELFF. The CDR3 nucleotides are TGTGCCAGCAGCTCTCACGGGGGTGATCACACCGGGGAGCTGTTTTTT.

This clone was observed a handful of times. The genes are TRBV19 and TRBJ1-4; TRBD1 matches at 9 bases. Germline V lookup: CDR1 LNHDA, CDR2 SQIVND (reference sequence). V was pared by 6 bases and J by 6 bases, with 8 bases of the junction left unmatched. This CDR3 contains 15 residues. CDR3 DNA sequence: TGTGCCAGTAGGGACAGGGGATTTGCGGATGAAAAACTGTTTTTT. It translates to CASRDRGFADEKLFF.

The chain links TRBV4-2 to TRBJ2-5, with 7 bases lining up with TRBD2. Per the germline V gene, CDR1 is LGHNA and CDR2 is YNFKEQ. After removal of 0 bases from V and 5 bases from J, the junction contained 6 bases not matched to a gene. The CDR3 is 15 amino acids. The CDR3 here is CASSQELLGGETQYF. CDR3 coding DNA: TGTGCCAGCAGCCAAGAACTTCTGGGAGGGGAGACCCAGTACTTC.

The chain has TRBV7-8 and TRBJ2-2; 8 nucleotides line up with TRBD2. With V trimmed by 2 bases and J by 3 bases, 2 bases remained unmatched. This CDR3 comprises 15 residues. Germline CDR1 and CDR2: SGHVS and FQNEAQ. CDR3 region: CASSLTGRDTGELFF. The CDR3 DNA reads TGTGCCAGCAGCTTAACCGGGAGGGACACCGGGGAGCTGTTTTTT.

The rearrangement joins TRBV5-6 to TRBJ2-7; 8 positions agree with TRBD2. V shed 1 base and J 2 bases; nucleotides not matched to a gene: 5. This CDR3 has 15 residues. The germline CDR1 and CDR2 sequences are SGHDT and YYEEEE. The CDR3 is CASSLWGLVPYEQYF. As DNA, the CDR3 is TGTGCCAGCAGCTTGTGGGGACTAGTCCCCTACGAGCAGTACTTC.